This T cell receptor (beta chain) was recorded in a study of shared clonotypes between healthy human individuals. General observations from the study: Rarefaction exposed incomplete sorted-subset sequencing despite large depth. The generation probabilities recorded for non-shared clonotypes fell below those of clonotypes shared by all four donors.

The repertoire was sequenced with immunoSEQ multiplex PCR; TCRdb's copy has only in-frame clones and lacks some. The sample consists of some 2.1 million clones, approximately 94% of them appearing once. In germline, CDR1 is LNHDA, CDR2 SQIVND (reference sequence). Losses at the gene ends were 7 bases for V and 3 bases for J; bases not matched to a gene: 9. The CDR3 consists of 14 residues. Positively selected for CCR7, the CD45RO-negative cells used as naive CD8 cells excluded terminally differentiated effector memory CD45RA+ cells. All donors qualified as healthy HIV-negative adults and had experienced no recent acute infections or vaccinations. Nashville, Tennessee was home to all donors, each a Caucasian adult. As regards this clone: What it binds is not known.

The sequenced material came from naive CD8+ T cells sorted from blood. The receptor's source is a man between 18 and 35 years old in good health. The V gene is TRBV19, the J gene TRBJ2-7; 7 bases line up with TRBD2. CDR3 protein: CASTLVGRGYEQYF. CDR3 nucleotide sequence: TGTGCCAGTACTTTGGTGGGGAGGGGCTACGAGCAGTACTTC.